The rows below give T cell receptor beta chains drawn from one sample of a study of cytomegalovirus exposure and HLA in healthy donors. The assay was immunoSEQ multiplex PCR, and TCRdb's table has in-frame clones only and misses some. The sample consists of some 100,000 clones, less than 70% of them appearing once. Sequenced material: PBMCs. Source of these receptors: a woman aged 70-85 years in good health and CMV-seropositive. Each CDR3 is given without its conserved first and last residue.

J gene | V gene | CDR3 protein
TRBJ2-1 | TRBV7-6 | ASSQRVGARRLSYNEQF
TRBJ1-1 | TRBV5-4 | ASSLGAVNTEAF
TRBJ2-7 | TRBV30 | ASSGTEYEQY
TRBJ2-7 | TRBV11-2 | ASRWTGAYEQY
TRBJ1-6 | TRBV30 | AVTLTGYYNSPLH
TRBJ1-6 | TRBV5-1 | ASSLETGDKQPLH
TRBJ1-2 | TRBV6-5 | ASSQDRAKYGYT
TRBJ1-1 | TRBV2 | ASRGLKAF
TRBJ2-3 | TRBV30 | AWSAADTQY
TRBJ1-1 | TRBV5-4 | ASLGGNTEAF
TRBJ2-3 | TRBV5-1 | ASSSAGSSTDTQY
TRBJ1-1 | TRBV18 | ASSPPGQGGTEAF
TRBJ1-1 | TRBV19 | ASSIQGGAF
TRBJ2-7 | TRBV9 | ASRAIAGGLFYYEQY
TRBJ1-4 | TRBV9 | ASSVPDRGQGLEKLF
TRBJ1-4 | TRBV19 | ASSIIEGANEKLF
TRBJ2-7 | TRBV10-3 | AINPGQGYEQY
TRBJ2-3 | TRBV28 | ASASGGGGTDTQY
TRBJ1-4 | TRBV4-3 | ASSQVGQGVEKLF
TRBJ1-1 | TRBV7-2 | ASSYRAMNTEAF
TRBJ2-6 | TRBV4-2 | ASSQERAGTGANVLT
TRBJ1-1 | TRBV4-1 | ASSQETLTEAF
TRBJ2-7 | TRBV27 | ASSPKGTLREIYYEQY
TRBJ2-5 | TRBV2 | ASSEAARTSNAQETQY
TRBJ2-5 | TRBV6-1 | ASSERAGGPETQY
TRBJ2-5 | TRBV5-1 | ASSSGLAGPQETQY
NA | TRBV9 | ASSAGLAGVYEQY
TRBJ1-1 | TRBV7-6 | ASSLGGAEAF
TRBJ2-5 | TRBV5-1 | ASRQGDQETQY
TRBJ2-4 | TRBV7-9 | ASSPRSGGTKNIQY
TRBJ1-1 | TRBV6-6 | ASSYSTGKGTEAF
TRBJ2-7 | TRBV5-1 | ASSPTQGAGEQY
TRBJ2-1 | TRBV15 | ATSSRRDRLSNEQF
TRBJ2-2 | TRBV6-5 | VSRGANTGELF
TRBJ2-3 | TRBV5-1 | ASSLAPGQGTDTQY
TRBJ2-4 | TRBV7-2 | ASSPDGKNIQY
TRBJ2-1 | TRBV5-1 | ASSKGQEYNEQF
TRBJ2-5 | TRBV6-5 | ASSSGQGLGWAQY
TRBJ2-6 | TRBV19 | ASSISGSPYSGANVLT
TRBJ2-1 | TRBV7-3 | ASRGTSGGRSEQF
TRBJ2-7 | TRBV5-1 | ASSLGSLADYEQY
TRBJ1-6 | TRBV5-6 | ASSQGGAGTYNSPLH
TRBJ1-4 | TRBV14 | ASSQDLVEKLF
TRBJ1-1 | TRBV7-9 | ASRVEENTEAF